The 29 T cell receptor beta chains presented below share a single source sample, sequenced in a study of prognosis after radiotherapy for stage I lung cancer. The genomic DNA TCR beta CDR3 region underwent two rounds of multiplex PCR. TRBV and TRBJ genes each had their own specific primers in first-round PCR. MiXCR, run by TCRdb on the multiplex PCR reads, gives a single entry per CDR3 protein. The sample has roughly 30,000 distinct CDR3 sequences; 40% to 60% are singletons. The specimen was PBMCs, collected before or after stereotactic body radiation therapy (not recorded which). The origin of the receptors is a donor over 45 with non-small cell lung cancer.

This chain connects TRBV7-6 to TRBJ2-7; 9 bases map to TRBD1. Germline trimming cut 5 bases from V and 4 bases from J; bases unmatched to any gene: 9. Germline V gene sequence: CDR1 SGHVS, CDR2 FNYEAQ. CDR3 length: 15 amino acids. CDR3 in amino acids: CASSLRQGGIYEQYF. CDR3 DNA sequence: TGTGCCAGCAGCCTCAGACAGGGGGGAATATACGAGCAGTACTTC.

This clonotype has at least ten counts. The V and J genes are TRBV7-2 and TRBJ2-2; 10 nucleotides match TRBD2. Trimming removed 5 bases from V and 9 bases from J; junction bases left unmatched: 3. The CDR3 is 13 residues long. The germline V gene has CDR1 SGHTA and CDR2 FQGNSA. The CDR3 protein is CASSKRGGRELFF. The CDR3 coding sequence is TGTGCCAGCAGCAAGCGGGGGGGACGGGAGCTGTTTTTT.

This clonotype was counted at least ten times. The genes are TRBV7-8 and TRBJ1-1; no clear D. The CDR3 contains 13 residues. V was shortened by 5 bases and J by 1 base, with 8 bases between the two germline ends. From germline, CDR1 is SGHVS and CDR2 FQNEAQ. DNA of the CDR3: TGTGCCAGCAGCGGGTGGGGGAACACTGAAGCTTTCTTT. Protein sequence: CASSGWGNTEAFF.

The chain has TRBV6-1 and TRBJ1-2; a weak D match, TRBD1 (5 bases). The CDR3 contains 16 residues. Germline V CDR1 and CDR2: MNHNS, SASEGT. Deletions cut 6 bases from V and 9 bases from J, with 26 bases between. The CDR3 spells CASRLDGAYPGGSYTF. The CDR3 coding sequence is TGTGCCAGCAGACTCGATGGGGCCTATCCCGGTGGTAGCTACACCTTC.

This clonotype was detected ten times or more. The V and J genes are TRBV28 and TRBJ2-4, with a weak D call TRBD2 (6 bases). This CDR3 spans 15 amino acids. Germline V gene lookup returns CDR1 MDHEN and CDR2 SYDVKM. The CDR3 protein is CALPPAGRPANIQYF. CDR3 DNA sequence: TGTGCTCTCCCCCCGGCGGGAAGGCCAGCAAACATTCAGTACTTC.

The chain has TRBV7-2 and TRBJ2-6, with D perhaps TRBD1 (6 bases). The CDR3 length is 17 residues. Germline CDR1 is SGHTA and CDR2 is FQGNSA. The V and J ends lost 5 bases and 6 bases respectively, with 20 bases between them. The CDR3 here is CASSPYTGSTVANVLTF. CDR3 nucleotide sequence: TGTGCCAGCAGCCCCTATACAGGGTCTACTGTGGCCAACGTCCTGACTTTC.

V and J are TRBV15 and TRBJ1-2, with unresolved D. Germline CDR1 is LNHNV and CDR2 is YYDKDF (reference sequence). This CDR3 contains 17 residues. V gave up 7 bases and J gave up 3 bases, with 24 bases separating them. DNA for the CDR3: TGTGCCACCAAGCTGGGGTCCAAATTCGATATATACTATGGCTACACCTTC. This encodes CATKLGSKFDIYYGYTF.

This clonotype has ten or more counts. The chain is built from TRBV19 and TRBJ1-1; a weak D match, TRBD1 (5 bases). Germline V gene sequence: CDR1 LNHDA, CDR2 SQIVND (reference sequence). The CDR3 totals 9 residues. With 8 bases removed from V and 8 bases from J, the gap between germline ends came to 6 bases. CDR3 region: CASGAEAFF. CDR3 DNA: TGTGCCAGTGGGGCCGAAGCTTTCTTT. Looking up the rest from reference TRBV19 and TRBJ1-1 gives the full variable domain: DGGITQSPKYLFRKEGQNVTLSCEQNLNHDAMYWYRQDPGQGLRLIYYSQIVNDFQKGDIAEGYSVSREKKESFPLTVTSAQKNPTAFYLCASGAEAFFGQGTRLTVV.

In this sample, this clonotype is medium-sized. The chain uses TRBV24-1 and TRBJ2-2, with D possibly being TRBD1 or TRBD2 (6 bases each). With 5 bases removed from V and 5 bases from J, the gap between germline ends came to 17 bases. This CDR3 contains 16 residues. The germline gives CDR1 KGHDR, CDR2 SFDVKD. The CDR3 DNA is TGTGCCACCAGTGGGGGGGACAAAGGTGCGACCGGGGAGCTGTTTTTT. Residues: CATSGGDKGATGELFF.

The chain couples TRBV19 to TRBJ2-7, with 12 bases identical to TRBD2. Unmatched junction bases numbered 1, after V lost 5 bases and J lost 2 bases. Germline CDR1 and CDR2: LNHDA and SQIVND (reference sequence). This CDR3 region has 14 residues. The CDR3 DNA reads TGTGCCAGTAGTTGGACTAGCGGGACCTACGAGCAGTACTTC. Protein product: CASSWTSGTYEQYF. Based on the CDR3 plus reference TRBV19 and TRBJ2-7, the full variable domain is DGGITQSPKYLFRKEGQNVTLSCEQNLNHDAMYWYRQDPGQGLRLIYYSQIVNDFQKGDIAEGYSVSREKKESFPLTVTSAQKNPTAFYLCASSWTSGTYEQYFGPGTRLTVT.

This clonotype was seen ten or more times. The chain links TRBV18 to TRBJ1-5; D unclear. The CDR3 runs 16 residues. Trimming removed 2 bases from V and 7 bases from J, with 18 bases in between. In germline, CDR1 is KGHSH, CDR2 LQKENI. CDR3 nucleotides: TGTGCCAGCTCACCAAGTGTTGGCAGGAAGGACCAGCCCCAGCATTTT. It is translated as CASSPSVGRKDQPQHF.

This clonotype counts as medium-sized. The V call is TRBV2, the J call TRBJ2-1; D not resolved. The germline V gene has CDR1 SNHLY and CDR2 FYNNEI. V was cut by 3 bases and J by 6 bases, with 9 bases left in between. CDR3 length: 13 residues. CDR3 coding DNA: TGTGCCAGCAGTGAGGAACAGTCCAATGAGCAGTTCTTC. Its protein is CASSEEQSNEQFF.

Remarks on this clonotype: A far bigger clonotype differs at one base, so this is likely a read error. The chain links TRBV6-2 or TRBV6-3 to TRBJ2-5, with TRBD2 as a possible D gene (6 bases). Looked up from germline, CDR1 is MNHEY and CDR2 is SVGEGT. The CDR3 runs 10 residues. The CDR3 spells CASSRETHYF. DNA of the CDR3: TGTGCCAGCAGTCGGGAGACCCATTACTTC.

Notes on this clonotype: This is likely an artifact of a read error, given a far larger clone one base away. The V call is TRBV24-1, the J call TRBJ2-5, with D hard to call. The DNA end lines up better with TRBJ2-1; the J call may be wrong. The CDR3 is 12 residues long. Germline CDR1 and CDR2: KGHDR and SFDVKD. The CDR3 DNA follows: TGTGCCACCAGTGATCTGTTGTATGAGCAGTTCTTC. Residues: CATSDLLYEQFF.

In regard to this clonotype: It is likely a read error: a sequence one base away is far more abundant. The chain combines TRBV7-2 with TRBJ2-2; 7 bases line up with TRBD1. The V gene end was trimmed by 4 bases and the J gene end by 0 bases; junction bases not matched to a gene: 2. Looked up from germline, CDR1 is SGHTA and CDR2 is FQGNSA. This CDR3 has 15 amino acids. The DNA for the CDR3 is TGTGCCAGCAGCTCCGGGACAGCGAACACCGGGGAGCTGTTTTTT. As protein: CASSSGTANTGELFF.

This clonotype was counted many times. The rearrangement links TRBV5-1 to TRBJ2-7; 11 nucleotides align to TRBD2. The ends lost 4 bases at V and 0 bases at J; junction bases unmatched: 12. Germline loops: CDR1 SGHRS, CDR2 YFSETQ. This CDR3 has 18 residues. CDR3 protein: CASSQRLAGNLLSYEQYF. As DNA, the CDR3 is TGCGCCAGCAGCCAACGACTAGCGGGAAACTTACTCTCCTACGAGCAGTACTTC.

Remarks on this clonotype: At one end the junction does not follow the germline gene, possibly because of a read error. This chain connects TRBV19 to TRBJ2-2; TRBD2 matches 7 bases. The germline V gene encodes CDR1 LNHDA and CDR2 SQIVND (reference sequence). The CDR3 consists of 16 residues. Here the CDR3 reads CASSMLGGSAPGEPFF. Written as DNA, the CDR3 is TGTGCCAGTAGTATGTTGGGGGGGAGTGCCCCCGGGGAGCCGTTTTTT.

A remark on this clonotype: An end of the junction differs from the germline gene, which may be a read error. The chain uses TRBV15 and TRBJ2-7; 7 bases map to TRBD1. Germline V gene sequence: CDR1 LNHNV, CDR2 YYDKDF (reference sequence). CDR3 length: 15 amino acids. CDR3 sequence: CSTIRDLGGVDEQYF. The DNA of the CDR3 is TGTTCCACCATCAGAGATCTAGGGGGCGTGGACGAGCAGTACTTC.

This clonotype occurred many times. The chain combines TRBV5-1 with TRBJ2-7; 10 nucleotides line up with TRBD1. With V trimmed by 0 bases and J by 3 bases, 6 bases remained unmatched. Germline V gene sequence: CDR1 SGHRS, CDR2 YFSETQ. The CDR3 extends over 16 amino acids. CDR3 in amino acids: CASSLVDRGSYYEQYF. CDR3 DNA: TGCGCCAGCAGCTTGGTGGACAGGGGGTCCTACTACGAGCAGTACTTC.

This clonotype was recorded at least ten times. An end of the junction does not agree with germline; a read error may underlie this. This chain connects TRBV2 to TRBJ2-3; TRBD2 aligns across 14 bases. The CDR3 runs 16 residues. From germline, CDR1 is SNHLY and CDR2 FYNNEI. The CDR3 region is CASEGLAGERTDTQYF. DNA of the CDR3: TGTGCCAGCGAGGGACTAGCGGGAGAGCGCACTGATACGCAGTATTTT.

This clonotype has a count of ten or more. V is TRBV25-1 and J is TRBJ1-2; 7 bases fit TRBD1. Trimming took 6 bases from V and 7 from J; bases not matched to a gene: 8. The CDR3 is made up of 13 amino acids. The V gene's germline CDR1 is MGHDK and CDR2 SYGVNS. In nucleotides, the CDR3 is TGTGCCAGCAGCACAGGGGCGGCGGGTGGCTACACCTTC. It specifies CASSTGAAGGYTF.

The V call is TRBV12-3 or TRBV12-4, the J call TRBJ2-1; 7 bases fit TRBD2. V lost 9 bases, J lost 9 bases, and 23 bases stayed unmatched. The CDR3 covers 17 residues. CDR3 DNA: TGTGCCAGGAGCCCCTCGAGAGCGGGACCCCACTTTGGTGAGCAGTTCTTC. It encodes CARSPSRAGPHFGEQFF.

This clonotype was seen ten or more times. The chain combines TRBV7-2 with TRBJ1-1; no reliable D call. The CDR3 runs to 14 residues. Germline V gene sequence: CDR1 SGHTA, CDR2 FQGNSA. Trimming stripped 8 bases from V and 4 bases from J, with 17 bases between. CDR3 DNA sequence: TGTGCCAGCCGCGTAGGGCAACCGGGCACTGAAGCTTTCTTT. Translating it yields CASRVGQPGTEAFF. The full variable domain, completed using reference TRBV7-2 and TRBJ1-1, is GAGVSQSPSNKVTEKGKDVELRCDPISGHTALYWYRQSLGQGLEFLIYFQGNSAPDKSGLPSDRFSAERTGGSVSTLTIQRTQQEDSAVYLCASRVGQPGTEAFFGQGTRLTVV.

Comments on this clonotype: This sequence is one base from a far larger clone and is likely a read error. As DNA, the CDR3 is TGTGCCAGCAGCCCCGGGACTAGCGTGTTCAATGAGCAGTTCTTC. It codes for CASSPGTSVFNEQFF. The V call is TRBV6-2 or TRBV6-3, the J call TRBJ2-1; 10 bases fit TRBD2. CDR1 and CDR2 (germline): MNHEY, SVGEGT. Germline trimming cut 6 bases from V and 6 bases from J; bases unmatched to any gene: 8. The CDR3 sequence is 15 residues long.

Note on this clonotype: The junction and the germline gene differ at one end; a read error may be behind it. The genes are TRBV7-3 and TRBJ2-3, with D possibly matching TRBD2 (6 bases). The CDR3 has 15 amino acids. Germline CDR1 is SGHTA and CDR2 is FQGTGA. CDR3 region: CANSTGGVQEDTQYF. As DNA, the CDR3 is TGTGCCAACAGCACAGGAGGGGTTCAGGAAGATACGCAGTATTTT.

Remarks on this clonotype: Compared with germline, one end of the junction differs, possibly owing to a read error. V usage is TRBV20-1 and J usage is TRBJ2-7; 14 nucleotides agree with TRBD2. Germline V gene sequence: CDR1 DFQATT, CDR2 SNEGSKA (reference sequence). The CDR3 has 15 amino acids. For the CDR3, the DNA is TGCAGTGCTAGGATTGGACTAGCGGGAGGCTACCAGCAGTACTTC. Protein: CSARIGLAGGYQQYF.

This chain connects TRBV24-1 to TRBJ2-1; no firm D call. This CDR3 region has 12 residues. The V and J ends lost 7 bases and 6 bases respectively, with 9 bases between them. Germline V gene lookup returns CDR1 KGHDR and CDR2 SFDVKD. CDR3 sequence reads: CATSQSGNEQFF. CDR3 DNA: TGTGCCACCAGCCAGTCGGGCAATGAGCAGTTCTTC.

This clonotype was counted at least ten times. The gene calls are TRBV20-1 and TRBJ2-7; D call uncertain. Germline V gene lookup returns CDR1 DFQATT and CDR2 SNEGSKA (reference sequence). The CDR3 spans 11 residues. Deletions cut 5 bases from V and 3 bases from J, with 8 bases between. The CDR3 is CSAVDDYEQYF. The CDR3 region has the DNA TGCAGTGCTGTGGACGACTACGAGCAGTACTTC.

The chain recombines TRBV12-3 or TRBV12-4 with TRBJ2-2; 7 bases are a match to TRBD2. The CDR3 runs 15 residues. J was trimmed by 6 bases and V by 6 bases; bases with no gene match: 10. The DNA of the CDR3 is TGTGCCAGCAGAGATGGCGGGAGAAGGTCCGGGGAGCTGTTTTTT. It codes for CASRDGGRRSGELFF.